A single sample is the source of the 9 T cell receptor beta chains below, sequenced in a study of OX40 agonist ivuxolimab in advanced cancers. TCRdb's table, derived via immunoSEQ multiplex PCR, lists solely in-frame clones and lacks some. The sample includes about 40,000 clones, 88% of them seen just once. The sample here was CD4+ or CD8+ T cells sorted from blood, taken in a trial of the OX40 agonist ivuxolimab. The origin of the receptors is an adult with an advanced solid tumor such as melanoma, head and neck, liver or kidney cancer.

Turning to this clone: A read error may produce the germline difference seen at one junction end. The V and J genes are TRBV6-6 and TRBJ1-1; D not certain. This CDR3 contains 14 residues. Germline-derived CDR1 and CDR2 are MNHNY and SVGAGI (reference sequence). CDR3: CASSDSWGASEAFF. For the CDR3, the DNA is TGTGCCAGCAGTGACTCTTGGGGAGCCTCCGAAGCTTTCTTT.

This chain links TRBV27 with TRBJ2-7, with 8 nucleotides matching TRBD2. The junction had 13 bases not matched to a gene; V was cut back by 5 bases and J by 1 base. The CDR3 is 17 residues long. CDR1 and CDR2 from the germline V gene are MNHEY and SMNVEV (reference sequence). The CDR3, as DNA: TGTGCCAGCAGTCCCCTCCCTCAGCGGGAGCTTTCCTACGAGCAGTACTTC. It encodes CASSPLPQRELSYEQYF.

The rearrangement links TRBV7-8 to TRBJ1-2, with TRBD1 identical over 8 bases. CDR1 is SGHVS and CDR2 is FQNEAQ in the germline V gene. This CDR3 spans 13 amino acids. V shed 5 bases, J shed 4 bases, and the junction held 3 bases outside the gene matches. CDR3 amino acids: CASSRGTGYGYTF. The CDR3 nucleotides read TGTGCCAGCAGCCGAGGGACAGGCTATGGCTACACCTTC.

The chain couples TRBV10-3 to TRBJ2-1; 16 bases are a match to TRBD2. The CDR3 sequence is 19 residues long. Germline-derived CDR1 and CDR2 are ENHRY and SYGVKD. Unmatched junction bases numbered 7, after V lost 0 bases and J lost 5 bases. CDR3 bases: TGTGCCATCAGTGAGTCCGGGACTAGCGGGAGGGCCCTCGACAATGAGCAGTTCTTC. Translation gives CAISESGTSGRALDNEQFF.

V usage is TRBV7-9 and J usage is TRBJ1-2; D ambiguous. CDR1 SEHNR and CDR2 FQNEAQ come from the germline V gene (reference sequence). This CDR3 spans 13 amino acids. The V gene lost 2 bases and the J gene lost 5 bases, with 9 bases spanning the gap. CDR3 sequence: CASSLRQSYGYTF. The DNA for the CDR3 is TGTGCCAGCAGCTTAAGGCAGTCATATGGCTACACCTTC.

This clone has just a few counts. This chain uses TRBV6-1 with TRBJ2-1; D gene ambiguous. The CDR3 is 16 residues long. Trimming took 3 bases from V and 2 from J, leaving 14 bases between them. The germline gives CDR1 MNHNS, CDR2 SASEGT. The CDR3, as DNA: TGTGCCAGCAGTGATGAGTTCCTCGGGCCCTACAATGAGCAGTTCTTC. Translated: CASSDEFLGPYNEQFF.

With regard to this clone: Other DNA variants within this sample encode the same CDR3. V usage is TRBV19 and J usage is TRBJ2-2, with a tentative D call TRBD1 (6 bases). Looked up from germline, CDR1 is LNHDA and CDR2 is SQIVND (reference sequence). The V end was cut by 0 bases, the J end by 6 bases, with 11 bases between. This CDR3 comprises 15 residues. This CDR3 reads CASSIEGGWAGELFF. Here the CDR3 DNA reads TGTGCCAGTAGTATAGAAGGGGGTTGGGCCGGGGAGCTGTTTTTT.

The rearrangement uses TRBV11-2 and TRBJ1-6; weak D call: TRBD1 (6 bases). The CDR3 contains 16 residues. The germline gives CDR1 SGHAT, CDR2 FQNNGV. Trimming removed 5 bases from V and 7 bases from J, with 18 bases in between. CDR3 region: CASSRELSGTNSPLHF. The CDR3 nucleotides read TGTGCCAGCAGCCGGGAATTATCGGGGACAAATTCACCCCTCCACTTT.

The table lists this clone with a few counts. The V and J genes are TRBV6-5 and TRBJ2-1; 8 bases map to TRBD2. The germline V gene encodes CDR1 MNHEY and CDR2 SVGAGI. CDR3 length: 13 residues. The trim removed 6 bases at V and 8 bases at J, leaving 6 bases unmatched. CDR3 bases: TGTGCCAGCAGCCAGGGACTAGAAGATGAGCAGTTCTTC. This codes for CASSQGLEDEQFF.